This passage covers 6 T cell receptor beta chains from one sample sequenced in a study of shared clonotypes between healthy human individuals. Produced via immunoSEQ multiplex PCR; TCRdb's table is partial and in-frame only. The sample records about 680,000 clones, 92% being singletons. Terminally differentiated effector memory CD45RA+ cells were excluded from the naive CD8 cells, which were CD45RO-negative and positively selected for CCR7. Sequenced: naive CD8+ T cells sorted from blood. The receptors were gathered from a man aged 30 to 45 in good health.

This sequence joins TRBV4-3 and TRBJ2-1, with TRBD2 matching over 9 bases. CDR3 length: 19 amino acids. Germline lookup yields CDR1 LGHNA and CDR2 YSLEER. Losses at the gene ends were 1 base for V and 5 bases for J; bases not matched to a gene: 15. CDR3 loop: CASSQVGVGSGRSDNEQFF. The CDR3 coding sequence is TGCGCCAGCAGCCAAGTTGGGGTGGGTAGCGGGAGATCTGACAATGAGCAGTTCTTC.

V and J are TRBV27 and TRBJ2-3, with D perhaps matching TRBD2 (6 bases). Trimming took off 3 bases at V and 4 bases at J, with 14 bases between the two ends. Germline V gives CDR1 MNHEY, CDR2 SMNVEV (reference sequence). This CDR3 is built from 15 residues. The CDR3 region has the DNA TGTGCCAGCAGTTTCGGTGGGAGGTGGGCAGATACGCAGTATTTT. This encodes CASSFGGRWADTQYF.

This clone was seen just once. The chain couples TRBV5-3 to TRBJ2-5; TRBD2 might be the D (5 bases). TRBV5-3 is given ORF status, its function remaining uncertain. The CDR3 is 14 residues long. V lost 2 bases and J 10 bases, leaving 18 bases between the germline ends. The CDR3 DNA is TGTGCCAGAAGCTTCTCTGGACTGCCCCGGGACCAGTACTTC. This gives the protein CARSFSGLPRDQYF.

The chain employs TRBV7-9 and TRBJ2-2, with TRBD2 matching 7 bases. CDR3 length: 17 residues. V shed 8 bases, J shed 0 bases, and the junction held 12 bases outside the gene matches. CDR1 and CDR2 from the germline V gene are SEHNR and FQNEAQ (reference sequence). The CDR3 sequence is CASQGRGVKANTGELFF. The CDR3 nucleotides read TGTGCCAGCCAAGGGAGGGGTGTTAAGGCGAACACCGGGGAGCTGTTTTTT. The full variable domain, completed using reference TRBV7-9 and TRBJ2-2, is DTGVSQNPRHKITKRGQNVTFRCDPISEHNRLYWYRQTLGQGPEFLTYFQNEAQLEKSRLLSDRFSAERPKGSFSTLEIQRTEQGDSAMYLCASQGRGVKANTGELFFGEGSRLTVL.

CDR3 in DNA: TGTGCCAGCAGTGCCACCCACGTACGAGATACGCAGTATTTT. Encoded protein: CASSATHVRDTQYF. This chain links TRBV6-1 with TRBJ2-3; D not certain. Looked up from germline, CDR1 is MNHNS and CDR2 is SASEGT. This CDR3 has 14 residues. The V and J ends lost 4 bases and 5 bases respectively, with 13 bases between them.

The chain joins TRBV11-2 to TRBJ1-2; the D is unclear. The germline V gene encodes CDR1 SGHAT and CDR2 FQNNGV. This CDR3 is 16 amino acids long. Trimming left V 4 bases short and J 1 base short, with 16 bases between. CDR3 region: CASSSERDFYNYGYTF. The DNA for the CDR3 is TGTGCCAGCAGCTCGGAACGGGATTTTTATAACTATGGCTACACCTTC.